This record covers a single T cell receptor beta chain. Per the germline V gene, CDR1 is SQVTM and CDR2 is ANQGSEA. The CDR3 totals 12 residues. The data were obtained in a study of T cell clusters in autoimmune cytopenias. On the study more broadly: The mean age of healthy donor controls was more than 55 years, the median roughly 60 years. TRB sequencing had a median about 49,000 reads and 2,000 to 2,500 distinct clonotypes per sample.

Each sample's input was around 270 ng genomic DNA, 40,000 or so genome equivalents. One tube held mixed TRB-A and TRB-B primer pools for touch-down PCR. One entry per CDR3 protein, without DNA, is what TCRdb gives after re-calling the multiplex PCR reads. The sample holds fewer than 8,500 distinct CDR3 sequences. The data were also submitted as part of a second study, on T cell repertoires in aging, cancer and after chemotherapy. From that paper: Clear clonal overlap appeared across healthy donor samples taken over several months to years. Healthy donors lost TCR diversity with age mainly through richness, cancer patients through richness and evenness.

The material sequenced was peripheral blood. The TCR comes from a human donor in good health. V is TRBV29-1 and J is TRBJ2-1. CDR3 protein: CSVMIVGNEQFF.